This TCR beta chain originates from a study of T cells in Graves' hyperthyroidism and ophthalmopathy. Overall study: Peripheral blood was obtained at initial diagnosis, preceding any treatment. Points from the study as a whole: Blood held most thyroid clonotypes expanded above 0.001 frequency.

Patients aged 18 to 65 with hyperthyroidism were newly diagnosed, with duration under 2 months. RNA transcripts were the template for amplifying TCR beta CDR3 regions. First-round RT-PCR with HTBI primers amplified the TCR CDR3 region. TCRdb independently ran MiXCR on the multiplex PCR reads; one entry per CDR3 protein. The data show 550,000 to 650,000 distinct CDR3 sequences, 12% to 15% seen once. This clonotype was seen many times. Its antigen is currently unknown. Trimming took off 0 bases at V and 5 bases at J, with 5 bases between the two ends. Germline CDR1 and CDR2: SEHNR and FQNEAQ (reference sequence). The CDR3 length is 13 residues.

The sample comprised blood. The chain uses TRBV7-9 and TRBJ2-1; D is undetermined. This TCR was sampled from a woman in her forties with Graves' hyperthyroidism. The CDR3 reads CASSLAGHNEQFF. For the CDR3, the DNA is TGTGCCAGCAGCTTAGCAGGACACAATGAGCAGTTCTTC.